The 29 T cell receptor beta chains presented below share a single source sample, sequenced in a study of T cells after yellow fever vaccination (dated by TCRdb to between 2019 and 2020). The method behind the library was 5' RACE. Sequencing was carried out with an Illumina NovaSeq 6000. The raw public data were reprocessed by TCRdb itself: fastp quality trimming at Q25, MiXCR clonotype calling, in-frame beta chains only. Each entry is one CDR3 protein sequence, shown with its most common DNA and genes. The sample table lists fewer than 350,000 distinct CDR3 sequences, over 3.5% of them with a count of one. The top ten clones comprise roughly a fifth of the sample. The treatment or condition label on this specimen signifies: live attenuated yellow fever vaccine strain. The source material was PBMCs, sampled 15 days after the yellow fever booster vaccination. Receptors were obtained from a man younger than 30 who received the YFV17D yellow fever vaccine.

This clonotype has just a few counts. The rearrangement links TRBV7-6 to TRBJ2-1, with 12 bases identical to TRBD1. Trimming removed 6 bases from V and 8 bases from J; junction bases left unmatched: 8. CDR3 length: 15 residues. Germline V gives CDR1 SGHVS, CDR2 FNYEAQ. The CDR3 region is CASSSGTGGRDEQFF. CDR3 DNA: TGTGCCAGCAGTTCCGGGACAGGGGGCCGCGATGAGCAGTTCTTC.

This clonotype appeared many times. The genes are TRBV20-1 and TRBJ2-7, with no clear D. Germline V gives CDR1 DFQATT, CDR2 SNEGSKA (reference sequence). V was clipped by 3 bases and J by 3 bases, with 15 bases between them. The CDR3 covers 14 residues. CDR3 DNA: TGCAGTGCTAGGGCCCCGAACCTACACTACGAGCAGTACGTC. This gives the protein CSARAPNLHYEQYV.

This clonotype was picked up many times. The CDR3 spells CASSSSGTQETQYF. CDR3 in DNA: TGTGCCAGCAGCTCGTCGGGTACTCAAGAGACCCAGTACTTC. The chain uses TRBV7-2 and TRBJ2-5; unclear D gene. This CDR3 has 14 residues. Germline V gene lookup returns CDR1 SGHTA and CDR2 FQGNSA. The V end lost 4 bases, the J end lost 2 bases, and 11 bases lay between the germline ends.

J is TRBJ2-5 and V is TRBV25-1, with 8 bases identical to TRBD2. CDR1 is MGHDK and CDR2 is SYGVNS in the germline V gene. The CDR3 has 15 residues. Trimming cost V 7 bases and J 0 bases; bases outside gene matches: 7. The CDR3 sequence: CASNSPGGHQETQYF. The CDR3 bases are TGTGCCAGCAACAGCCCGGGGGGGCACCAAGAGACCCAGTACTTC. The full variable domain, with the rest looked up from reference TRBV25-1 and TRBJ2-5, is EADIYQTPRYLVIGTGKKITLECSQTMGHDKMYWYQQDPGMELHLIHYSYGVNSTEKGDLSSESTVSRIRTEHFPLTLESARPSHTSQYLCASNSPGGHQETQYFGPGTRLLVL.

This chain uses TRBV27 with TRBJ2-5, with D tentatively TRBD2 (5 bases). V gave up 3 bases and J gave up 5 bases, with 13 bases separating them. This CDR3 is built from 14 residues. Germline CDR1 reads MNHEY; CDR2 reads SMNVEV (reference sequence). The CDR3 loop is CASSLVQRGETQYF. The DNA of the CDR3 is TGTGCCAGCAGTTTGGTGCAGAGAGGGGAGACCCAGTACTTC.

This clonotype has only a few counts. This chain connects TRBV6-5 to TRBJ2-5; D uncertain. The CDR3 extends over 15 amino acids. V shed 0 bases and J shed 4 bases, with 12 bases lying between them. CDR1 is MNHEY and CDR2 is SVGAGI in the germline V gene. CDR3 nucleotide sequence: TGTGCCAGCAGTTACTCGGTCGTTCATCGAGAGACCCAGTACTTC. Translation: CASSYSVVHRETQYF.

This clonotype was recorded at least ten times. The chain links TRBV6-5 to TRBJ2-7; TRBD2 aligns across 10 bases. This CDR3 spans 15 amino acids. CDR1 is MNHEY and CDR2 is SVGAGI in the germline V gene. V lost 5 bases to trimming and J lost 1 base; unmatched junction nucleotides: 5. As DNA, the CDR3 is TGTGCCAGCAGTCCTAGCGGGGGTGGTTCCTACGAGCAGTACGTC. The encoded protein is CASSPSGGGSYEQYV.

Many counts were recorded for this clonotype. CDR3 residues: CASRGTGGVEQFF. DNA of the CDR3: TGTGCCAGCAGAGGGACCGGGGGCGTTGAGCAGTTCTTC. J is TRBJ2-1 and V is TRBV12-3 or TRBV12-4; D is perhaps TRBD1 or TRBD2 (6 bases each). Between the trimmed V and J ends, which lost 6 bases and 9 bases, there was a span of 15 bases. This CDR3 has 13 residues.

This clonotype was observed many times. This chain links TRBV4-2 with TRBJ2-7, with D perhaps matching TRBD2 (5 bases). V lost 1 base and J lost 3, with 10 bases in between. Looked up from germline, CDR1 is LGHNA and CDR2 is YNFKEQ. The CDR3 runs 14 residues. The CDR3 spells CASSQVAGNYEQYF. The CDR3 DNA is TGTGCCAGCAGCCAAGTCGCGGGTAACTACGAGCAGTACTTC.

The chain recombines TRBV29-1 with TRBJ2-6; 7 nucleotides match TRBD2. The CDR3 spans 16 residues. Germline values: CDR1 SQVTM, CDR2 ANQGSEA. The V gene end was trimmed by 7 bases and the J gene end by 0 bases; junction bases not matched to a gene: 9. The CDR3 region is CSAHLGGGSGANVLTF. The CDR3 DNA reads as TGCAGCGCCCATTTGGGCGGGGGCTCTGGGGCCAACGTCCTGACTTTC.

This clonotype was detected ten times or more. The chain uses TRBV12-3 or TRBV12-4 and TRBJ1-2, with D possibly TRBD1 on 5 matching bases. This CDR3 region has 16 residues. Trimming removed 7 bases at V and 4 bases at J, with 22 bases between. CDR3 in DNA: TGTGCCAGCACCCTGGGAGGGGCCCGCCTAGGCTATGGCTACACCTTC. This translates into CASTLGGARLGYGYTF.

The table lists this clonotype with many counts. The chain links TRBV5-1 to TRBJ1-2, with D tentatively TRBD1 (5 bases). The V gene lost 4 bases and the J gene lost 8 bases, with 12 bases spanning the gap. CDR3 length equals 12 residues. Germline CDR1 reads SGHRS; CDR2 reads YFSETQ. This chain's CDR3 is CASSPGGFGYTF. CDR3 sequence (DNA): TGCGCCAGCAGCCCTGGGGGGTTCGGCTACACCTTC.

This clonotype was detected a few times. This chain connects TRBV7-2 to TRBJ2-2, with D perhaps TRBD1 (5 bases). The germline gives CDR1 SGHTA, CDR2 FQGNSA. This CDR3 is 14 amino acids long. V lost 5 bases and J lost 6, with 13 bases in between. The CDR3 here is CASSPGLEPGELFF. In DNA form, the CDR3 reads TGTGCCAGCAGCCCAGGGTTGGAACCCGGGGAGCTGTTTTTT.

CDR3 protein: CASSHGTEPTTQYV. In DNA form, the CDR3 reads TGTGCCAGCAGCCATGGGACAGAACCTACGACGCAGTACGTC. This rearrangement joins TRBV28 to TRBJ2-7; 7 nucleotides line up with TRBD1. J gave up 9 bases and V 6 bases, and 14 bases lay outside the gene matches. The CDR3 spans 14 residues. CDR1 and CDR2 from the germline V gene are MDHEN and SYDVKM.

In nucleotides, the CDR3 is TGCGCCAGCAGCTTGGAGGGCAGGGGGGACCAGCCCCAGCATTTT. The encoded protein is CASSLEGRGDQPQHF. The J gene is TRBJ1-5, the V gene TRBV5-1; 7 positions match TRBD1. The CDR3 has 15 amino acids. The V gene end was trimmed by 0 bases and the J gene end by 7 bases; junction bases not matched to a gene: 7. Germline V gene data show CDR1 as SGHRS and CDR2 as YFSETQ.

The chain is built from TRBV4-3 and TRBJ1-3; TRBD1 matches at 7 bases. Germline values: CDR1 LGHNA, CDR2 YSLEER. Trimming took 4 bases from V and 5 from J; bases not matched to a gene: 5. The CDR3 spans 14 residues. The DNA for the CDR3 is TGCGCCAGCAGCCTTACAGGGGACAGAAACACCATATATTTT. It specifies CASSLTGDRNTIYF.

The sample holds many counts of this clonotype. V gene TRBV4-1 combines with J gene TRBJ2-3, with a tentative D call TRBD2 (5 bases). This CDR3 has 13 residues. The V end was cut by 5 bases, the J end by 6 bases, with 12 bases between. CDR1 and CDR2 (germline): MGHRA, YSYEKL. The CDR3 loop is CASSGLVRDTQYF. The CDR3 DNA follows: TGCGCCAGCAGCGGACTGGTTCGGGATACGCAGTATTTT.

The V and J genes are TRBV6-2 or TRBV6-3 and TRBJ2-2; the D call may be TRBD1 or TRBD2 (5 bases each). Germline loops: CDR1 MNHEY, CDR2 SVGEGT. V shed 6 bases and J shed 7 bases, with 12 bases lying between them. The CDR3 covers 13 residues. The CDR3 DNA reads TGTGCCAGCAGCCAAATGAGGGGCGGGGAGCTGTTTTTT. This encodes CASSQMRGGELFF.

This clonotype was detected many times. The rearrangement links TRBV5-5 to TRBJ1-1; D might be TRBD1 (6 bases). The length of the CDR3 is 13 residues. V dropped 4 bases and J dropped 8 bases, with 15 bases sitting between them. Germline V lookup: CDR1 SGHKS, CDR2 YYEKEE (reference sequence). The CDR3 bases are TGTGCCAGCAGCCTTGGTTCGGGACAAGAAGCTTTCTTT. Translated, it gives CASSLGSGQEAFF.

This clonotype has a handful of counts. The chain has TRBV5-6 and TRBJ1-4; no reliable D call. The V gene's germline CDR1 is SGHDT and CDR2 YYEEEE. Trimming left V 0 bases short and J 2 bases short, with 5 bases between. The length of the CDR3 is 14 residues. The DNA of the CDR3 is TGTGCCAGCAGCTTGGATAGGACTAATGAAAAACTGTTTTTT. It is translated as CASSLDRTNEKLFF.

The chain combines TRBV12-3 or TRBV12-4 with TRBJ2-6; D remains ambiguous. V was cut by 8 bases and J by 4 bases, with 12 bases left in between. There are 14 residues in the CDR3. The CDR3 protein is CASRGGLGANVLTF. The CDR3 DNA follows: TGTGCCAGCCGAGGTGGGCTCGGGGCCAACGTCCTGACTTTC.

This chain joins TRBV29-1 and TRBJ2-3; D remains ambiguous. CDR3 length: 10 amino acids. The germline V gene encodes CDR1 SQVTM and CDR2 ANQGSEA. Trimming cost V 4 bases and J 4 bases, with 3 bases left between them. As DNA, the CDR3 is TGCAGCGTTGGGCCAGATACGCAGTATTTT. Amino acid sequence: CSVGPDTQYF.

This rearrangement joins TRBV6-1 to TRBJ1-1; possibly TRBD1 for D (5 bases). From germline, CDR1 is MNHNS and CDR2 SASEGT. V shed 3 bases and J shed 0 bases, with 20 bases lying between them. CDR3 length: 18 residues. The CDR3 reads CASSDNLAGQMMNTEAFF. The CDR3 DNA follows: TGTGCCAGCAGTGATAACCTCGCAGGGCAGATGATGAACACTGAAGCTTTCTTT.

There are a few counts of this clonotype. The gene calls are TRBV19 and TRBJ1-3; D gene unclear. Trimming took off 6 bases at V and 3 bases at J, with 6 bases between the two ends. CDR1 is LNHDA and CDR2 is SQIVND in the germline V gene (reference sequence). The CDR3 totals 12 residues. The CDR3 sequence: CASSGIGNTIYF. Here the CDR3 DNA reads TGTGCCAGTAGCGGGATTGGAAACACCATATATTTT.

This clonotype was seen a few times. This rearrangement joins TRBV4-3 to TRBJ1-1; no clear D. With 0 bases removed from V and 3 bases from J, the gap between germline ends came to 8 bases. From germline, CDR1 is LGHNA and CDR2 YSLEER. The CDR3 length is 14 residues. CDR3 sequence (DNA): TGCGCCAGCAGCCAAGACGAAGTGCACACTGAAGCTTTCTTT. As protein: CASSQDEVHTEAFF.

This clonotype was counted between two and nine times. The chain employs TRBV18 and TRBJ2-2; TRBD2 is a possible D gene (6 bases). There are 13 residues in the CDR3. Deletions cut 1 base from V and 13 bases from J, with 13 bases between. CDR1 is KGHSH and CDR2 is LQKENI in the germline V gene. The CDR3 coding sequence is TGTGCCAGCTCACCACAGCCCGGGAGTGGGCTGTTTTTT. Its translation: CASSPQPGSGLFF.

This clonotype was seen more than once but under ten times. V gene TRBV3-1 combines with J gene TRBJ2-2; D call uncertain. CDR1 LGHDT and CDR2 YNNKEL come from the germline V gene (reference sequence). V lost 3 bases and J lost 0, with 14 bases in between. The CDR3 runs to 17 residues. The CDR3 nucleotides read TGTGCCAGCAGCCACCGGCTTTCACGGACGAACACCGGGGAGCTGTTTTTT. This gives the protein CASSHRLSRTNTGELFF.

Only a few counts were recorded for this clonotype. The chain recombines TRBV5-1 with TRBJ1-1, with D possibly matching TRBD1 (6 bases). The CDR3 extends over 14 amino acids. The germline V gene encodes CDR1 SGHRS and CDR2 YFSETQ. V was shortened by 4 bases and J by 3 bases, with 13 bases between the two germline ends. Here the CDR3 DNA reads TGCGCCAGCAGCCTAAGGGACACCTACACTGAAGCTTTCTTT. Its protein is CASSLRDTYTEAFF.

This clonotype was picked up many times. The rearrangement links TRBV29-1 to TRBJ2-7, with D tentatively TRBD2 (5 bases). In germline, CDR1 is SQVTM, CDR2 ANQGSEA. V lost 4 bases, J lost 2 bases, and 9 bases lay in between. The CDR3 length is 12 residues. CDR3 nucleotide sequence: TGCAGCGTTGCCGGCGGGCCCTACGAGCAGTACTTC. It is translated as CSVAGGPYEQYF.